A selection of T cell receptor beta chains follows, all from one sample in a study of T cell responses to AZD1222 COVID-19 vaccine. Data came from immunoSEQ multiplex PCR; TCRdb stores just in-frame clones and leaves some out. The data contain 150,000 to 200,000 clones, 92% of them singletons. Specimen: peripheral blood, collected 28 days after the second AZD1222 dose. These receptors all come from an adult who received the AZD1222 COVID-19 vaccine. Each CDR3 is given with its conserved first and last residue. A D gene is named only where the DNA matches it firmly. Clone size appears in some rows only: once, few, many, or a class for an expanded clone.

J gene,V gene,D gene,clone size,CDR3 DNA,CDR3 protein
TRBJ2-7,TRBV2,-,-,TGTGCCAGCAGTGAAAGGGCGGGCGGGGTTTACGAGCAGTACTTC,CASSERAGGVYEQYF
TRBJ2-1,TRBV6-5,-,-,TGTGCCAGTATTCCGCCTTGGCCCTACAATGAGCAGTTCTTC,CASIPPWPYNEQFF
TRBJ2-5,TRBV2,-,-,TGTGCCAGCAGTGAAATGAGGGGCCAAGAGACCCAGTACTTC,CASSEMRGQETQYF
TRBJ2-7,TRBV19,TRBD1,-,TGTGCCAGTGCTCCGGGACAGGGGGGCGAGCAGTACTTC,CASAPGQGGEQYF
TRBJ2-7,TRBV19,-,-,TGTGCCAGTAGTATAGCGTCGGGAGAATACGAGCAGTACTTC,CASSIASGEYEQYF
TRBJ2-1,TRBV5-1,TRBD2,-,TGCGCCAGCAGCGTTAGCGGGTCCACCGGTAATGAGCAGTTCTTC,CASSVSGSTGNEQFF
TRBJ2-1,TRBV11-2,-,-,TGTGCCAGCAGCGCCCCCCAGGGAACAAATGAGCAGTTCTTC,CASSAPQGTNEQFF
TRBJ1-3,TRBV15,-,once,TGTGCCACCAGCAGGAGACAGGCCCCCTCGGGAAACACCATATATTTT,CATSRRQAPSGNTIYF
TRBJ2-1,TRBV6-5,-,once,TGTGCCAGCACCCTGACAGGATACAATGAGCAGTTCTTC,CASTLTGYNEQFF
TRBJ2-5,TRBV27,-,-,TGTGCCAGCAGTTTATCGGGGCGGCCACAAGAGACCCAGTACTTC,CASSLSGRPQETQYF
TRBJ1-6,TRBV5-1,TRBD1,few,TGCGCCAGCAGCTTGGGGGTTCAAGGGGGCGTCTCACCCCTCCACTTT,CASSLGVQGGVSPLHF
TRBJ1-5,TRBV4-1,-,-,TGCGCCAGCAGCCAAGGATGGGGATCTACAGATCAGCCCCAGCATTTT,CASSQGWGSTDQPQHF
TRBJ1-3,TRBV7-9,TRBD1,-,TGTGCCAGCAGCCCCTCAGACAGGGCCTCTGGAAACACCATATATTTT,CASSPSDRASGNTIYF
TRBJ1-1,TRBV30,-,-,TGTGCCTGGAGTGTAAGTTTTAGGGCTTTCTTT,CAWSVSFRAFF
TRBJ2-7,TRBV12-5,-,-,TGTGCTAGTGGATCCCCCTACCACGAGCAGTACTTC,CASGSPYHEQYF
TRBJ2-7,TRBV15,TRBD2,-,TGTGCCACCAGCAGGGGTCTAGCGGGAAGCGAGCAGTACTTC,CATSRGLAGSEQYF
TRBJ2-1,TRBV7-2,TRBD2,-,TGTGCCAGCAGACAGCGGGGGGCCTCCTACAATGAGCAGTTCTTC,CASRQRGASYNEQFF
TRBJ1-2,TRBV3-1/TRBV3-2,TRBD1,-,TGTGCCAGCAGCCACAGGGGGCTGTCGAATGGCTACACCTTC,CASSHRGLSNGYTF
TRBJ1-2,TRBV28,-,-,TGTGCCAGCAGTTTGATGCCCAGGGGAACCTATGGCTACACCTTC,CASSLMPRGTYGYTF
TRBJ2-1,TRBV4-2,-,-,TGTGCCAGCAGCCAACAGATCAGACAGGCGGGGAGAAAAGATGAGCAGTTCTTC,CASSQQIRQAGRKDEQFF
TRBJ1-1,TRBV5-1,-,few,TGCGCCAGCAGCTTGGAGGTGAACACTGAAGCTTTCTTT,CASSLEVNTEAFF
TRBJ2-3,TRBV4-3,TRBD2,-,TGCGCCAGCAGCCAAGATCAACTAGCGGGAGTCCCAGATACGCAGTATTTT,CASSQDQLAGVPDTQYF
TRBJ2-1,TRBV5-4,TRBD2,-,TGTGCCAGCAGCTTCGGGGGGAATACCCCCAACAATGAGCAGTTCTTC,CASSFGGNTPNNEQFF
TRBJ2-2,TRBV7-3,-,-,TGTGCCAGCAGCTTAGGTTTGGACGGGGAGCTGTTTTTT,CASSLGLDGELFF
TRBJ2-1,TRBV4-2,TRBD2,-,TGTGCCAGCAGCAGCTCCGGGACTAGCGGGACCTATGATGAGCAGTTCTTC,CASSSSGTSGTYDEQFF
TRBJ1-2,TRBV28,-,once,TGTGCCAGCAGTCTCGGTGGGGCCCGGTATGGCTACACCTTC,CASSLGGARYGYTF
TRBJ2-4,TRBV29-1,-,-,TGCAGCGTTGCCGGGCGAGGAAACATTCAGTACTTC,CSVAGRGNIQYF
TRBJ1-1,TRBV7-9,TRBD1,-,TGTGCCAGCACCCCCAGGGGGTTCAACACTGAAGCTTTCTTT,CASTPRGFNTEAFF
TRBJ2-3,TRBV7-2,-,-,TGTGCCAGCAGCTTATCCAGGGTAGGGACAGATACGCAGTATTTT,CASSLSRVGTDTQYF
TRBJ2-1,TRBV29-1,-,-,TGCAGCGCCCGAACAGGGCTCTCCTACAATGAGCAGTTCTTC,CSARTGLSYNEQFF